The rows below give T cell receptor beta chains drawn from one sample of a study of T cells in Graves' hyperthyroidism and ophthalmopathy. TCRdb recomputed calls from the multiplex PCR reads with MiXCR, one row per CDR3 protein. This table has over 500,000 distinct CDR3 sequences, about 16% appearing once. Source material: blood. The receptors were sampled from a woman in her 30s with Graves' ophthalmopathy. The CDR3 runs from the conserved cysteine through the conserved F or W. The D gene is left open where the match is weak.

V	D	J	CDR3
TRBV2	.	TRBJ2-7	CASSASGEVYEQYF
TRBV24-1	TRBD1	TRBJ2-1	CATSNYRDRGGHEQFF
TRBV28	TRBD2	TRBJ2-1	CAARGGGKNEQFF
TRBV6-1	.	TRBJ2-7	CASSEAAYEQYF
TRBV20-1	TRBD2	TRBJ2-1	CSARGGLAQLNKQFF
TRBV4-3	.	TRBJ1-4	CASATGISEKLFF
TRBV28	TRBD2	TRBJ2-3	CASSLARETFTDTQYF
TRBV6-1	TRBD1	TRBJ2-3	CASSRVGQGHSDTQYF
TRBV6-2/TRBV6-3	.	TRBJ2-7	CASSRRIYEQYF
TRBV7-2	.	TRBJ1-1	CASSLFGGGNTEAFF
TRBV20-1	.	TRBJ1-2	CSARPKGRGYYGYTF
TRBV14	.	TRBJ2-2	CASSQEETGGELFF
TRBV3-1	TRBD2	TRBJ2-3	CASSPLLAGGDTQYF
TRBV24-1	.	TRBJ2-1	CATSDPGLYNEQFF
TRBV7-2	.	TRBJ2-5	CASSPGRGRSLQETQYF
TRBV28	.	TRBJ1-1	CASWADDNEAFF
TRBV7-9	.	TRBJ1-1	CASSLWAREAFF
TRBV30	.	TRBJ2-5	CAWTMTSQETQYF
TRBV11-3	.	TRBJ1-2	CASSVDRTTGYTF
TRBV5-1	.	TRBJ2-5	CASILGGGGFGKTQYF
TRBV12-3/TRBV12-4	.	TRBJ2-7	CASSFAAQVVEQYF
TRBV4-1	TRBD2	TRBJ2-2	CASRPPSGSFGELFF
TRBV30	TRBD1	TRBJ1-6	CAWSVLGTGDSPLHF
TRBV7-3	.	TRBJ2-5	CVSGGGVRETQYF
TRBV27	.	TRBJ2-1	CASGTIRTVDNEQFF
TRBV20-1	.	TRBJ2-7	CSANGGGLVSSYEQYF
TRBV20-1	.	TRBJ1-5	CSARSGGGQPQHF
TRBV6-1	.	TRBJ2-7	CASSATGTTYEQYF
TRBV7-3	.	TRBJ2-6	CASSYRASGANVLTF
TRBV2	TRBD2	TRBJ2-3	CASRVRREAGTQYF
TRBV3-1	.	TRBJ2-7	CASSQRRVTYEQYF
TRBV30	TRBD1	TRBJ2-5	CAWALGQVKETQYF
TRBV7-7	TRBD1	TRBJ2-2	CASSRTGGRSGTGELFF
TRBV2	.	TRBJ2-1	CASSLTRVFTNEQFF
TRBV6-1	.	TRBJ2-7	CASSPGYREQYF
TRBV20-1	TRBD2	TRBJ2-3	CSAEAGTRGTTSTDTQYF
TRBV27	.	TRBJ2-7	CASSFGMEGPPYEQYF
TRBV29-1	.	TRBJ2-7	CSVASYEQYF
TRBV6-1	.	TRBJ2-5	CASSLGMGETQYF
TRBV6-1	TRBD2	TRBJ2-1	CASIERPLAGNYNEQFF
TRBV28	.	TRBJ2-3	CASSPQSATDTQYF
TRBV27	TRBD2	TRBJ2-2	CASSLIPPGGTHPGELFF
TRBV12-3/TRBV12-4	.	TRBJ1-1	CASSLAVDTEAFF
TRBV7-9	.	TRBJ2-7	CASSYHSYEQYF
TRBV30	.	TRBJ1-5	CAWSQGLGIYSNQPQHF
TRBV14	.	TRBJ2-7	CASSQDQGPYEQYF
TRBV6-1	.	TRBJ2-3	CASSPLSGEDLDTQYF
TRBV28	TRBD1	TRBJ1-3	CASSLGTGHLSGNTIYF
TRBV15	.	TRBJ2-1	CATSRHVDYNEQFF
TRBV20-1	.	TRBJ2-7	CSARNGGYEQYF
TRBV4-3	TRBD2	TRBJ2-5	CASSQVSGIQTQYF
TRBV6-5	TRBD2	TRBJ2-3	CASSYALGGSSDTQYF
TRBV10-2	.	TRBJ1-5	CASSDGFSNQPQHF
TRBV6-5	.	TRBJ2-5	CASSYGQAFGETQYF
TRBV7-3	.	TRBJ2-3	CASSTLTNTQYF